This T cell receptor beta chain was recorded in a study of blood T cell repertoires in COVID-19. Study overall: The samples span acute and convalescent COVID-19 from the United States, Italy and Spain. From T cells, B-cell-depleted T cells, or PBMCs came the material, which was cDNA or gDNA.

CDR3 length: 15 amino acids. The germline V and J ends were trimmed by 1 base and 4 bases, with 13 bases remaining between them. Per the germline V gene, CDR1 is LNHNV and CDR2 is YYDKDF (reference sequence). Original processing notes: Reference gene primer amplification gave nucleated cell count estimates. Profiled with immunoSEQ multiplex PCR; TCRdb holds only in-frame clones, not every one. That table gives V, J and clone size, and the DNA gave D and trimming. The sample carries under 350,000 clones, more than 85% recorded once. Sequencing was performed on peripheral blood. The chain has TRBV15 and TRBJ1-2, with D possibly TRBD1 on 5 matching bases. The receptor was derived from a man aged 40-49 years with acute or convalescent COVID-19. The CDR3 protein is CATSRVGGGGYGYTF. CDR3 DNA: TGTGCCACCAGCAGAGTCGGGGGAGGAGGCTATGGCTACACCTTC.